The 10 T cell receptor beta chains below come from one sample, sequenced in a study of regulatory T cells in long-lasting Graves disease (TCRdb year 2021). The time point label, as the study defines it: newly diagnosed GD, antithyroid drugs for less than 3 months. For both TCR sequencing and RNA sequencing, RNA was extracted from PBMCs in TRIzol. Libraries were constructed by multiplex PCR. Sequenced on an Illumina HiSeq 4000. To build TCR beta libraries, CDR3 regions were amplified by Arm-PCR using iRepertoire HTBI primers. TCRdb reprocessing: public reads trimmed at Q25 with fastp, clones called with MiXCR, in-frame beta chains kept. Entries that share a CDR3 protein sequence are merged under the most common genes and DNA. Counted in this sample were hundreds of thousands of distinct CDR3 sequences; 15% to 20% of them appeared once. The top ten clonotypes cover 15% to 20% of the sample. These data were also reused for a study on T cells in Graves' hyperthyroidism and ophthalmopathy.

The sample in question was peripheral blood mononuclear cells (PBMCs), obtained at new diagnosis, from a patient treated with antithyroid drugs. These receptors originate from a woman aged 30 to 39 with Graves disease. Donor details come from another sample of the same person, matched by shared clones.

The chain links TRBV30 to TRBJ2-3, with D hard to call. The germline V and J ends were trimmed by 3 bases and 2 bases, with 12 bases remaining between them. Germline-derived CDR1 and CDR2 are GTSNPN and SVGIG (reference sequence). There are 14 residues in the CDR3. CDR3 region: CAWRQEISTDTQYF. DNA for the CDR3: TGTGCCTGGAGGCAAGAAATTTCCACAGATACGCAGTATTTT.

This chain links TRBV18 with TRBJ2-3; 7 positions match TRBD2. Germline trimming cut 1 base from V and 3 bases from J; bases unmatched to any gene: 7. Germline values: CDR1 KGHSH, CDR2 LQKENI. The CDR3 loop spans 16 amino acids. Here the CDR3 DNA reads TGTGCCAGCTCACCACGACTAGCCGAAATAACAGATACGCAGTATTTT. Its translation is CASSPRLAEITDTQYF.

This CDR3 is CASRETAGEQYF. CDR3 in DNA: TGTGCCAGCAGGGAAACAGCAGGCGAGCAGTACTTC. V usage is TRBV6-1 and J usage is TRBJ2-7; no clear D. Trimming left V 6 bases short and J 6 bases short, with 12 bases between. This CDR3 contains 12 residues. Germline V CDR1 and CDR2: MNHNS, SASEGT.

This clonotype was detected many times. The rearrangement uses TRBV6-5 and TRBJ1-4; 8 bases align to TRBD1. V gave up 0 bases and J gave up 6 bases; unmatched junction bases: 3. CDR3 length: 15 amino acids. Germline lookup yields CDR1 MNHEY and CDR2 SVGAGI. CDR3 residues: CASSYSTGVDEKLFF. CDR3 nucleotides: TGTGCCAGCAGTTACTCGACAGGGGTCGATGAAAAACTGTTTTTT.

This chain links TRBV7-6 with TRBJ1-5; D ambiguous. Trimming pared 1 base from V and 6 bases from J, leaving 13 bases between. From germline, CDR1 is SGHVS and CDR2 FNYEAQ. CDR3 length: 15 amino acids. CDR3 residues: CASSLVLTKFQPQHF. The CDR3 DNA follows: TGTGCCAGCAGCTTAGTTCTAACTAAGTTTCAGCCCCAGCATTTT.

This clonotype was seen at least ten times. The chain links TRBV2 to TRBJ1-4; TRBD1 matches 9 bases. Germline CDR1 SNHLY, CDR2 FYNNEI. Germline trimming cut 4 bases from V and 0 bases from J; bases unmatched to any gene: 6. The CDR3 is 17 residues long. CDR3 nucleotides: TGTGCCAGCAGTGGAGGGACAGGGAGTGCAACTAATGAAAAACTGTTTTTT. It specifies CASSGGTGSATNEKLFF.

This clonotype was counted ten times or more. J is TRBJ2-6 and V is TRBV11-2; 9 bases map to TRBD1. The V gene's germline CDR1 is SGHAT and CDR2 FQNNGV. The CDR3 is 15 residues long. Trimming cost V 6 bases and J 4 bases; bases outside gene matches: 4. The DNA for the CDR3 is TGTGCCAGCAGGCGGACAGGGGACGGGGCCAACGTCCTGACTTTC. This gives the protein CASRRTGDGANVLTF.

The chain uses TRBV12-5 and TRBJ2-2, with TRBD1 as a possible D gene (6 bases). The V gene's germline CDR1 is LGHNT and CDR2 FRNRAP. Trimming took off 4 bases at V and 3 bases at J, with 12 bases between the two ends. The CDR3 runs 15 residues. This CDR3 reads CASGYRDKDTGELFF. The DNA for the CDR3 is TGTGCTAGTGGTTACCGGGACAAGGACACCGGGGAGCTGTTTTTT.

This chain uses TRBV7-2 with TRBJ1-4; D is perhaps TRBD1 (6 bases). CDR1 is SGHTA and CDR2 is FQGNSA in the germline V gene. The V end was cut by 1 base, the J end by 7 bases, with 16 bases between. The CDR3 sequence is 16 residues long. Here the CDR3 DNA reads TGTGCCAGCAGCTTAGAATCGCAGGGGCGCGGTGAAAAACTGTTTTTT. It codes for CASSLESQGRGEKLFF.

V gene TRBV28 combines with J gene TRBJ2-3; perhaps TRBD2 as D (5 bases). With 10 bases removed from V and 6 bases from J, the gap between germline ends came to 14 bases. The CDR3 runs 12 residues. The germline gives CDR1 MDHEN, CDR2 SYDVKM. The CDR3 region is CAIGKAPDTQYF. The CDR3 DNA follows: TGTGCCATCGGGAAAGCCCCGGATACGCAGTATTTT.